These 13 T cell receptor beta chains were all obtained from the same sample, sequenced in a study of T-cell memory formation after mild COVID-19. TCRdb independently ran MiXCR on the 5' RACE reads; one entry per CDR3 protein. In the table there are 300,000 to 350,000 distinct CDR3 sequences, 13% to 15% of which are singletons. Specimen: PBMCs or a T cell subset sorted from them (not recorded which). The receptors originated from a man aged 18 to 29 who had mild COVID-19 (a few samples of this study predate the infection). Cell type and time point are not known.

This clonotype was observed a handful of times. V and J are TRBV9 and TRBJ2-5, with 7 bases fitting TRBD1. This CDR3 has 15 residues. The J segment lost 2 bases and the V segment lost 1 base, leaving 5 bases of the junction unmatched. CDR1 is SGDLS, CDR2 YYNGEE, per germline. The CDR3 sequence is CASSVTPDRQETQYF. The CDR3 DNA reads TGTGCCAGCAGCGTAACCCCGGACAGGCAAGAGACCCAGTACTTC. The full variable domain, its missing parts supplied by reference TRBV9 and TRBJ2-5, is DSGVTQTPKHLITATGQRVTLRCSPRSGDLSVYWYQQSLDQGLQFLIQYYNGEERAKGNILERFSAQQFPDLHSELNLSSLELGDSALYFCASSVTPDRQETQYFGPGTRLLVL.

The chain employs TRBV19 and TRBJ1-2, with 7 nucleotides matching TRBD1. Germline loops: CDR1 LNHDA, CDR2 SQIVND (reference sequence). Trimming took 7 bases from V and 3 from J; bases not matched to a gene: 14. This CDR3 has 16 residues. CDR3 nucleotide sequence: TGTGCCAGTAATTGGCGAGGGGGCATGATCGACTATGGCTACACCTTC. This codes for CASNWRGGMIDYGYTF.

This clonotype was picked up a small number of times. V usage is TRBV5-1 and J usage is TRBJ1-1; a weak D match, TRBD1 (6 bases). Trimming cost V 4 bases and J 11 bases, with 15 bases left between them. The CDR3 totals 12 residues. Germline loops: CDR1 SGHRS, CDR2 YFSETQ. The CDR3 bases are TGCGCCAGCAGCGATACAGGGTTGAGGGCTTTCTTT. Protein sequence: CASSDTGLRAFF.

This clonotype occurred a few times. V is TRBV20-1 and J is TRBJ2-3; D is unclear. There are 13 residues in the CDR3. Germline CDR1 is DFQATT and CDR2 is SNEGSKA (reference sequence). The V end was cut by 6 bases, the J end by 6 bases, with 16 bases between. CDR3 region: CSAGLSPADTQYF. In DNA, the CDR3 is TGCAGTGCGGGTCTCTCCCCCGCGGATACGCAGTATTTT.

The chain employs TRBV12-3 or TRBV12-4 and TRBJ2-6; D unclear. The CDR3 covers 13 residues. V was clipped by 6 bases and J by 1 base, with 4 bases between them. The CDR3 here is CASRRSGANVLTF. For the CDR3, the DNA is TGTGCCAGCAGGCGGTCTGGGGCCAACGTCCTGACTTTC.

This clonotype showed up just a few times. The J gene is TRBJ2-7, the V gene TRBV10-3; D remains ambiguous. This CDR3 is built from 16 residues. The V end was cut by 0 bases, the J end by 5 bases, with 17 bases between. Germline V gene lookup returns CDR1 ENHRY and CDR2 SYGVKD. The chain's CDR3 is CAISESKVAESHEQYF. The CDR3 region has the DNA TGTGCCATCAGTGAGTCTAAGGTTGCAGAGTCCCACGAGCAGTACTTC.

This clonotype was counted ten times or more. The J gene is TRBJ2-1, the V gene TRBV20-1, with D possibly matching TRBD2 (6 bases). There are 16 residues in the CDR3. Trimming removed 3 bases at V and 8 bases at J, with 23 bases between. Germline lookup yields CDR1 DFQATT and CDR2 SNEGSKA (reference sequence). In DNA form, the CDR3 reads TGCAGTGCTAGGGCCTTGGGGCGCGGGGATGCGGATGAGCAGTTCTTC. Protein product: CSARALGRGDADEQFF.

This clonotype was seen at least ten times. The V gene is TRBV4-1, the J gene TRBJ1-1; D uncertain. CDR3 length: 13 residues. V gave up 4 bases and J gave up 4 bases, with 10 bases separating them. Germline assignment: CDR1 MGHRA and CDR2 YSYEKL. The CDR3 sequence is CASSPREVTEAFF. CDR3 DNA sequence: TGCGCCAGCAGCCCCCGGGAGGTCACTGAAGCTTTCTTT.

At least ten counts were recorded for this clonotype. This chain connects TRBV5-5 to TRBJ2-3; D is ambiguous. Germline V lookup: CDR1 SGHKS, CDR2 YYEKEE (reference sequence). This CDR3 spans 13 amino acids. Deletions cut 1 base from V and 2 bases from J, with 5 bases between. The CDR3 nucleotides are TGTGCCAGCAGCTTGTGGGTCACAGATACGCAGTATTTT. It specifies CASSLWVTDTQYF.

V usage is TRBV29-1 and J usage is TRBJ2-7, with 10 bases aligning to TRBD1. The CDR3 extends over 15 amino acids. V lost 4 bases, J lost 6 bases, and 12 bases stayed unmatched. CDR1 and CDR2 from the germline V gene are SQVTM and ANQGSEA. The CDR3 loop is CSVAHSPGQGPEQYF. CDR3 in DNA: TGCAGCGTTGCCCATAGTCCGGGACAGGGGCCCGAGCAGTACTTC.

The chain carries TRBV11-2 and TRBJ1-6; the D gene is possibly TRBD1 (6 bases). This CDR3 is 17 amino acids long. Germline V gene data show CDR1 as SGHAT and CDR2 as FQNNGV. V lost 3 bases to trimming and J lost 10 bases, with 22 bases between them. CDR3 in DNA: TGTGCCAGCAGCTTTGCACCTATAGGGGGGCCTGAATCACCCCTCCACTTT. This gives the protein CASSFAPIGGPESPLHF.

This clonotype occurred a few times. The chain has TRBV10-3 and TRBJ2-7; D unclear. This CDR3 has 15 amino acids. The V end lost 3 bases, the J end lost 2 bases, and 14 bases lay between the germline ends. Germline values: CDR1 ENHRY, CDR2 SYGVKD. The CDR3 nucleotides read TGTGCCATCAGTGATAGGCTAAGCGTCCCCTACGAGCAGTACGTC. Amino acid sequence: CAISDRLSVPYEQYV.

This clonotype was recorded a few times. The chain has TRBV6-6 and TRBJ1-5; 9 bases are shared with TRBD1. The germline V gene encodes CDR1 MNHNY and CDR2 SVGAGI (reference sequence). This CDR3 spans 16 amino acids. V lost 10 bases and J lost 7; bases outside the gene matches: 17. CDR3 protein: CAIRTGGAGLGQPQHF. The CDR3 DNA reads TGTGCCATACGAACAGGGGGCGCGGGTTTAGGGCAGCCCCAGCATTTT.